Following are 6 T cell receptor beta chains from one sample sequenced in a study of blood T cells in healthy people across ages. Alongside a J-beta primer mix, a sample-barcoded 5' primer served in a second PCR lasting 7 to 11 cycles. From the 5' RACE reads, TCRdb called clonotypes with MiXCR, one entry per CDR3 protein. This table has about 1.5 million distinct CDR3 sequences, 40% to 50% appearing once. The sequenced material came from blood. The receptors come from a woman younger than 35 in good health.

This clonotype was detected a few times. The chain is built from TRBV5-1 and TRBJ2-3; D uncertain. CDR3 length: 15 amino acids. V lost 0 bases, J lost 2 bases, and 10 bases lay in between. The germline CDR1 and CDR2 sequences are SGHRS and YFSETQ. CDR3 bases: TGCGCCAGCAGCTTGGAAAACGGGTCCACAGATACGCAGTATTTT. It encodes CASSLENGSTDTQYF.

This chain uses TRBV5-1 with TRBJ1-2; no firm D call. CDR1 SGHRS and CDR2 YFSETQ come from the germline V gene. The V end was cut by 5 bases, the J end by 7 bases, with 15 bases between. CDR3 length: 13 amino acids. In DNA, the CDR3 is TGCGCCAGCAGGTTCGACGGAGAGTCTGGCTACACCTTC. The encoded protein is CASRFDGESGYTF.

The gene calls are TRBV1 and TRBJ2-7; no DNA check was done on the table's D call, TRBD1. TRBV1 is marked as a pseudogene. This CDR3 is 15 amino acids long. The CDR3 DNA follows: TGCACCAGCAACTTTGAGACAGGAATCGCCTACGAGCAGTACTTC. Translating it yields CTSNFETGIAYEQYF.

The chain employs TRBV27 and TRBJ2-3; the match to TRBD2 covers 14 bases. Germline V gene data show CDR1 as MNHEY and CDR2 as SMNVEV (reference sequence). The trim removed 5 bases at V and 4 bases at J, leaving 11 bases unmatched. The CDR3 consists of 18 residues. CDR3 in amino acids: CASSTSSGLAGEADTQYF. The CDR3 nucleotides are TGTGCCAGCAGTACTAGCTCGGGACTAGCGGGGGAGGCAGATACGCAGTATTTT.

CDR3 bases: TGTGCCAGCAGCCAAGCCGTGGGGGGCAGGGGCGAGGAGCAGTACTTC. Encoded protein: CASSQAVGGRGEEQYF. The J gene is TRBJ2-7, the V gene TRBV3-1, with D possibly called TRBD1 or TRBD2 (6 bases each). V shed 1 base and J shed 7 bases, with 20 bases lying between them. Germline assignment: CDR1 LGHDT and CDR2 YNNKEL (reference sequence). This CDR3 comprises 16 residues.

This rearrangement joins TRBV7-2 to TRBJ2-5; 10 positions match TRBD1. CDR1 and CDR2 from the germline V gene are SGHTA and FQGNSA. The CDR3 loop spans 17 amino acids. J gave up 4 bases and V 5 bases, and 13 bases lay outside the gene matches. CDR3 region: CASSRAYRDRGRETQYF. Written as DNA, the CDR3 is TGTGCCAGCAGCCGAGCATACCGGGACAGGGGCCGAGAGACCCAGTACTTC.